This entry is about one TCR beta chain. This sample stems from a study of control samples from healthy donors and cancer patients. Trimming left V 6 bases short and J 4 bases short, with 7 bases between. Germline assignment: CDR1 MDHEN and CDR2 SYDVKM. The CDR3 sequence is 12 residues long. Here immunoSEQ multiplex PCR was the method, and the copy in TCRdb shows in-frame clones only, minus some. Here the sample spans about 53,000 clones, around 90% being singletons. The sample comprised PBMCs. The rearrangement uses TRBV28 and TRBJ1-3, with no clear D. The sequence was collected from a man between 60 and 75 years old with head and neck cancer. CDR3 nucleotide sequence: TGTGCCAGCAGAGTTCACGGAAACACCATATATTTT. Translation: CASRVHGNTIYF.